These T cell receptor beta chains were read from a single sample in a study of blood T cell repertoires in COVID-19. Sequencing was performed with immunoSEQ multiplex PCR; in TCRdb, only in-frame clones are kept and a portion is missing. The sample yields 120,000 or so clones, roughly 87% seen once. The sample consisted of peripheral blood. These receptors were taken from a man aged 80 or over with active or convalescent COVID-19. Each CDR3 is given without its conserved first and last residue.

ASSLQILAKNIQY TRBV7-2
ASSISGRVYEQY TRBV7-9
ASSIVGTSSGNTIY TRBV19
ASSFGQGVYLDGYT TRBV7-9
ASSRQGENYGYT TRBV28
ASSLYPGGTDTQY TRBV7-3
ASSLAGLTRTDTQY TRBV5-1
ASSEGRGNTIY TRBV6-1
ATSRANGDEQY TRBV15
ASSDQANYGYT TRBV2
ASSLAPRTGNTIY TRBV7-2
ASSPTSGQEASPLH TRBV28
ASSPPGQGALVYGYT TRBV5-6
ASSQITGTGGYEQY TRBV4-1
ASSESGGIYRTEAF TRBV25-1
AWSVGAGGFVIETQY TRBV30
ASSEVQGIRELF TRBV2
ASSKTGGGTNSPLH TRBV18
ASSYVAGGDETQY TRBV5-4
ASSLAAGSAKNIQY TRBV5-1
ASRGTGNNQPQH TRBV19
ASSQPRDRGKYEQF TRBV4-1
ATSDSTTGLNSPLH TRBV24-1
ASSLDPGGQPQH TRBV5-1
ASSDRGETQY TRBV2
ASSPYRQFSGNTIY TRBV4-1
ASSSGASTLGTEAF TRBV5-1
ARATVGIQNTEAF TRBV30
ASSLNRDSETQY TRBV7-3
ASSQRGGGQPQH TRBV3-1/TRBV3-2
ASSESNGDTDTQY TRBV10-2
ASSVPGGFLGGELF TRBV9
ASSVGTAPSTDTQY TRBV9
ATNRDRAGNEQF TRBV2
ASSPPNRDGYT TRBV18
ASSLGGARGNTIY TRBV28
ASSYNVRHSEQY TRBV6-5
ASSQGTSGRSYEQY TRBV4-3
ARQGGNEKLF TRBV30
SASFVMNTEAF TRBV20-1
ASSQDRIAANTIY TRBV3-1/TRBV3-2
ASSVTGSNEKLF TRBV28
ASSPGQLTTNEKLF TRBV6-6
ASSFLGGRFYEQY TRBV7-8
ASSQDLRSGAYNEQF TRBV3-1/TRBV3-2
ASSEAADEQY TRBV2
ASSQAVAGGYEQY TRBV3-1/TRBV3-2
ASTAQGAGNEKLF TRBV19
ASRDRGRSEAF TRBV7-3
ASSLTGGTGELF TRBV7-2
ASRHRARETQY TRBV19
ASIPLSRTVYNSPLH TRBV19
ASSPPSVANTEAF TRBV18
ASSPNPGQGLGNTIY TRBV4-1
ASSYDRGQSQPQH TRBV6-6
ASSFPRRASTDTQY TRBV6-2/TRBV6-3
ASSIRGYNTGELF TRBV19
ASSLQGSTDTQY TRBV5-1
ASSQGLQGPTDTQY TRBV4-2